These 27 T cell receptor beta chains were sequenced from one sample in a study of persistence of HIV-infected CD4 T cells. This was the immunoSEQ version 4 assay in survey mode. Sequencing used immunoSEQ multiplex PCR; TCRdb keeps in-frame clones, though not all of them. Among around 32,000 clones, 60% to 75% were seen once, and the ten largest hold 1.4%. The antigens these receptors bind are not known. Overlapping HIV-1 Gag 15-mer peptides at about 1 ug per peptide per mL were used. Sorting of responding CD4+ T cells relied on upregulated CD40 ligand together with CD69. The sample here was CD4+ T cells sorted from PBMCs after roughly 18-hour stimulation, taken from a patient who received antiretroviral therapy. These receptors were collected from an adult man with HIV who was CMV-seropositive.

V gene TRBV5-1 combines with J gene TRBJ2-3, with 8 positions matching TRBD1. Germline lookup yields CDR1 SGHRS and CDR2 YFSETQ. The CDR3 spans 16 residues. V lost 1 base and J lost 4; bases outside the gene matches: 8. DNA for the CDR3: TGCGCCAGCAGCTTGCTGGGACGACAGGGGTCAGATACGCAGTATTTT. It specifies CASSLLGRQGSDTQYF.

In this sample, this clone turned up a few times. This chain joins TRBV5-1 and TRBJ2-2; the match to TRBD1 covers 12 bases. The CDR3 is made up of 16 amino acids. Germline V CDR1 and CDR2: SGHRS, YFSETQ. With 4 bases clipped from V and 5 bases from J, the junction kept 6 bases outside the gene matches. CDR3 bases: TGCGCCAGCAGCGGTAGGGACAGGGGGCGAACCGGGGAGCTGTTTTTT. It specifies CASSGRDRGRTGELFF. The full variable domain, rest sourced from reference TRBV5-1 and TRBJ2-2, is KAGVTQTPRYLIKTRGQQVTLSCSPISGHRSVSWYQQTPGQGLQFLFEYFSETQRNKGNFPGRFSGRQFSNSRSEMNVSTLELGDSALYLCASSGRDRGRTGELFFGEGSRLTVL.

The genes are TRBV6-1 and TRBJ2-3; D gene uncertain. The CDR3 covers 14 residues. V shed 1 base and J shed 10 bases, with 15 bases lying between them. From germline, CDR1 is MNHNS and CDR2 SASEGT. This CDR3 reads CASSEVLGRFAQYF. The CDR3 coding sequence is TGTGCCAGCAGTGAAGTGTTAGGACGATTTGCGCAGTATTTT.

The table lists this clone with a few counts. Other DNA sequences in this sample translate to the same CDR3. V gene TRBV6-1 combines with J gene TRBJ2-6; D is unclear. Germline V gene data show CDR1 as MNHNS and CDR2 as SASEGT. CDR3 size: 15 residues. The V gene lost 2 bases and the J gene lost 2 bases, with 7 bases spanning the gap. The chain's CDR3 is CASSEFGTGANVLTF. CDR3 in DNA: TGTGCCAGCAGTGAATTTGGGACTGGGGCCAACGTCCTGACTTTC.

The chain combines TRBV6-7 with TRBJ1-1; maybe TRBD1 (5 bases). TRBV6-7 is an open reading frame, and its role is uncertain. Trimming stripped 1 base from V and 1 base from J, with 16 bases between. This CDR3 spans 17 amino acids. In nucleotides, the CDR3 is TGTGCCAGCAGTTACTACGGGGCAGATATGAGGAACACTGAAGCTTTCTTT. Protein: CASSYYGADMRNTEAFF.

This chain connects TRBV2 to TRBJ1-3, with 7 bases that match TRBD1. The germline gives CDR1 SNHLY, CDR2 FYNNEI. The CDR3 extends over 14 amino acids. V lost 8 bases and J lost 4; bases outside the gene matches: 8. The DNA for the CDR3 is TGTGCCAGCTATCAGGGGGGGTCCGGAAACACCATATATTTT. Its translation is CASYQGGSGNTIYF. Full variable domain (remainder filled in from reference TRBV2 and TRBJ1-3): EPEVTQTPSHQVTQMGQEVILRCVPISNHLYFYWYRQILGQKVEFLVSFYNNEISEKSEIFDDQFSVERPDGSNFTLKIRSTKLEDSAMYFCASYQGGSGNTIYFGEGSWLTVV.

Only a few counts were recorded for this clone. This chain links TRBV6-6 with TRBJ1-2, with D perhaps matching TRBD1 (6 bases). The CDR3 runs to 14 residues. V shed 2 bases and J shed 6 bases, with 13 bases lying between them. Germline-derived CDR1 and CDR2 are MNHNY and SVGAGI (reference sequence). This CDR3 reads CASSYGTGIDGYTF. CDR3 in DNA: TGTGCCAGCAGTTACGGCACAGGGATTGATGGCTACACCTTC.

The chain recombines TRBV6-5 with TRBJ1-2, with 7 positions matching TRBD1. This CDR3 has 15 amino acids. V shed 5 bases, J shed 3 bases, and the junction held 9 bases outside the gene matches. Germline values: CDR1 MNHEY, CDR2 SVGAGI. DNA of the CDR3: TGTGCCAGCAGTCCGACAGGGCGCGGGTACTATGGCTACACCTTC. Its translation is CASSPTGRGYYGYTF.

The chain uses TRBV10-3 and TRBJ2-3, with 9 bases identical to TRBD1. Germline CDR1 ENHRY, CDR2 SYGVKD. The CDR3 consists of 13 residues. Unmatched junction bases numbered 3, after V lost 10 bases and J lost 1 base. CDR3 sequence: CATWTGGTDTQYF. Written as DNA, the CDR3 is TGTGCCACCTGGACAGGGGGCACAGATACGCAGTATTTT.

The table lists this clone with a few counts. The J gene is TRBJ1-1, the V gene TRBV9; D gene ambiguous. This CDR3 has 13 residues. Germline lookup yields CDR1 SGDLS and CDR2 YYNGEE. Trimming pared 2 bases from V and 3 bases from J, leaving 8 bases between. Here the CDR3 DNA reads TGTGCCAGCAGCGTGAGGATCGACACTGAAGCTTTCTTT. This codes for CASSVRIDTEAFF.

The genes are TRBV6-6 and TRBJ2-7, with D possibly matching TRBD1 (6 bases). V was shortened by 2 bases and J by 3 bases, with 8 bases between the two germline ends. The length of the CDR3 is 13 residues. CDR1 is MNHNY and CDR2 is SVGAGI in the germline V gene (reference sequence). As DNA, the CDR3 is TGTGCCAGCAGTTACCGACAGGACTACGAGCAGTACTTC. As protein: CASSYRQDYEQYF.

The sample holds a few counts of this clone. The chain combines TRBV4-1 with TRBJ1-2; 9 bases match TRBD1. V gave up 0 bases and J gave up 8 bases; unmatched junction bases: 16. The germline gives CDR1 MGHRA, CDR2 YSYEKL. The CDR3 is made up of 18 amino acids. CDR3 bases: TGCGCCAGCAGCCAAGATGTCCGGACAGGGGCGTCGGGTTTGGGCTACACCTTC. Protein product: CASSQDVRTGASGLGYTF.

CDR3 protein: CASRGQSSYEQYF. The CDR3 bases are TGTGCCAGTAGAGGACAGAGCTCCTACGAGCAGTACTTC. The chain recombines TRBV19 with TRBJ2-7, with D maybe TRBD1 (6 bases). Trimming pared 6 bases from V and 0 bases from J, leaving 9 bases between. The germline gives CDR1 LNHDA, CDR2 SQIVND (reference sequence). The CDR3 is made up of 13 amino acids.

The table lists this clone with a few counts. V is TRBV5-4 and J is TRBJ1-5; D gene unclear. The CDR3 spans 13 residues. The germline CDR1 and CDR2 sequences are SGHNT and YYREEE (reference sequence). V was shortened by 0 bases and J by 4 bases, with 5 bases between the two germline ends. DNA for the CDR3: TGTGCCAGCAGCTTGGGCCTAAATCAGCCCCAGCATTTT. Its translation is CASSLGLNQPQHF.

This sequence joins TRBV4-1 and TRBJ2-5; D might be TRBD2 (5 bases). Deletions cut 1 base from V and 2 bases from J, with 14 bases between. This CDR3 contains 16 residues. The germline gives CDR1 MGHRA, CDR2 YSYEKL. CDR3: CASSQGVGVGQETQYF. The CDR3 nucleotides read TGCGCCAGCAGCCAAGGGGTCGGGGTTGGGCAAGAGACCCAGTACTTC.

This chain uses TRBV10-3 with TRBJ2-2, with 7 nucleotides matching TRBD2. The CDR3 extends over 14 amino acids. Germline trimming cut 3 bases from V and 8 bases from J; bases unmatched to any gene: 6. Germline V gene lookup returns CDR1 ENHRY and CDR2 SYGVKD. The CDR3 region is CAISERGDLGELFF. The CDR3 coding sequence is TGTGCCATCAGTGAACGGGGGGATTTGGGGGAGCTGTTTTTT.

The chain joins TRBV18 to TRBJ1-2, with D uncertain. Germline loops: CDR1 KGHSH, CDR2 LQKENI. There are 14 residues in the CDR3. V dropped 3 bases and J dropped 4 bases, with 12 bases sitting between them. The CDR3 coding sequence is TGTGCCAGCTCACCTTATCAGGATGGCTATGGCTACACCTTC. Translated, it gives CASSPYQDGYGYTF.

CDR3 sequence reads: CASSRNLLYEQYF. The CDR3 DNA follows: TGTGCCAGCAGTCGTAACCTATTATACGAGCAGTACTTC. This chain uses TRBV12-3 or TRBV12-4 with TRBJ2-7; D not certain. This CDR3 spans 13 amino acids. Trimming cost V 5 bases and J 4 bases, with 12 bases left between them.

The gene calls are TRBV4-1 and TRBJ2-3, with TRBD1 matching over 8 bases. CDR1 and CDR2 from the germline V gene are MGHRA and YSYEKL. The CDR3 is 15 amino acids. With 4 bases clipped from V and 2 bases from J, the junction kept 5 bases outside the gene matches. The CDR3 spells CASSLQGDSTDTQYF. DNA of the CDR3: TGCGCCAGCAGCCTACAGGGGGATTCCACAGATACGCAGTATTTT.

As regards this clone: The sample carries other DNA sequences with the same CDR3. In nucleotides, the CDR3 is TGTGCCAGCAGCCAAGATAGGGCCTACGAGCAGTACTTC. Translation: CASSQDRAYEQYF. V gene TRBV3-1 (or the pseudogene TRBV3-2) combines with J gene TRBJ2-7; D uncertain. The CDR3 covers 13 residues. CDR1 is LGHDT and CDR2 is YNNKEL in the germline V gene (reference sequence). Trimming took off 0 bases at V and 2 bases at J, with 5 bases between the two ends.

The CDR3 is CASSYRDRGGNTEAFF. DNA of the CDR3: TGTGCCAGCAGTTACCGGGACAGGGGGGGGAACACTGAAGCTTTCTTT. The genes are TRBV6-5 and TRBJ1-1; TRBD1 agrees at 11 bases. Losses at the gene ends were 2 bases for V and 1 base for J; bases not matched to a gene: 3. The CDR3 extends over 16 amino acids. Germline V gene data show CDR1 as MNHEY and CDR2 as SVGAGI.

The V call is TRBV29-1, the J call TRBJ2-1; no reliable D call. CDR3 length: 12 amino acids. Germline loops: CDR1 SQVTM, CDR2 ANQGSEA. Between the trimmed V and J ends, which lost 5 bases and 9 bases, there was a span of 14 bases. The CDR3 bases are TGCAGCGTTCGCCCAGGAGCTGGTGAGCAGTTCTTC. Encoded protein: CSVRPGAGEQFF.

The chain employs TRBV6-5 and TRBJ2-3; D is possibly TRBD1 (6 bases). The germline gives CDR1 MNHEY, CDR2 SVGAGI. Deletions cut 5 bases from V and 4 bases from J, with 16 bases between. The CDR3 has 15 residues. CDR3 in amino acids: CASSPPGQGPDTQYF. The CDR3 DNA sequence: TGTGCCAGCAGTCCCCCGGGTCAGGGGCCAGATACGCAGTATTTT.

The rearrangement links TRBV7-9 to TRBJ1-4, with a possible D match to TRBD1 (5 bases). Trimming removed 6 bases from V and 4 bases from J, with 15 bases in between. Germline-derived CDR1 and CDR2 are SEHNR and FQNEAQ (reference sequence). CDR3 size: 15 residues. The CDR3 here is CASSPTGGDNEKLFF. DNA for the CDR3: TGTGCCAGCAGTCCTACTGGGGGGGATAATGAAAAACTGTTTTTT.

This clone has only a few counts. The genes are TRBV4-1 and TRBJ2-5; 7 nucleotides agree with TRBD1. Germline CDR1 MGHRA, CDR2 YSYEKL. The length of the CDR3 is 17 residues. V gave up 0 bases and J gave up 1 base; unmatched junction bases: 8. The CDR3 DNA is TGCGCCAGCAGCCAAGATAGGGCAGGGGGATCCCAAGAGACCCAGTACTTC. As protein: CASSQDRAGGSQETQYF.

The CDR3 is CASSQAVRATDTQYF. CDR3 nucleotides: TGTGCCAGCAGCCAAGCGGTAAGGGCCACAGATACGCAGTATTTT. J is TRBJ2-3 and V is TRBV3-1 (or the pseudogene TRBV3-2); D unresolved. The ends were cut back, 1 base at V and 2 bases at J, with 10 bases in the middle. The CDR3 is 15 amino acids. The V gene's germline CDR1 is LGHDT and CDR2 YNNKEL (reference sequence).

CDR3 nucleotide sequence: TGTGCCAGCAGCAACTATGGTCGAAAAGCTTTCTTT. It codes for CASSNYGRKAFF. The V and J genes are TRBV21-1 and TRBJ1-1. TRBV21-1 is designated a pseudogene. The CDR3 covers 12 residues.